Listed below are T cell receptor beta chains from one sample, sequenced in a study of spatial heterogeneity in lung cancer. In TCRdb, the 5' RACE reads were re-called with MiXCR into one record per CDR3 protein. The table records some 10,000 distinct CDR3 sequences, more than 9.5% of them present only once. The sample here was lung tumor tissue, taken at surgery. The receptors stem from a male donor with early-stage non-small cell lung cancer. Both conserved end residues are part of each CDR3. The order of the fields is V gene, clone size, J gene, D gene, CDR3 length, CDR3 protein, CDR3 DNA. A D gene is named only where the DNA matches it firmly. Clone size, where shown, is once, few, many, or a class for clones that have expanded.

TRBV7-9,many,TRBJ1-6,.,14,CASSPTSFGSPLHF,TGTGCCAGCAGCCCCACATCCTTCGGTTCACCCCTCCACTTT
TRBV11-2,many,TRBJ2-1,TRBD1,16,CASSGVRGQSYNEQFF,TGTGCCAGCAGTGGTGTTAGGGGACAGAGTTACAATGAGCAGTTCTTC
TRBV21-1,.,TRBJ2-3,.,15,CASILSGTSTDTQYF,TGTGCCAGCATCCTGTCGGGTACTAGCACAGATACGCAGTATTTT
TRBV5-1,few,TRBJ1-4,TRBD1,15,CASSLAGTGSEKLFF,TGCGCCAGCAGCTTGGCCGGGACAGGGAGTGAAAAACTGTTTTTT
TRBV27,many,TRBJ1-1,.,13,CASSFGGVTEAFF,TGTGCCAGCAGTTTCGGGGGGGTTACTGAAGCTTTCTTT
TRBV4-1,many,TRBJ1-1,TRBD1,15,CASSREQGRNTEAFF,TGCGCCAGCAGCCGAGAACAGGGGCGAAACACTGAAGCTTTCTTT
TRBV29-1,few,TRBJ1-4,.,16,CSVDRERAPTNEKLFF,TGCAGCGTTGATAGGGAGAGGGCCCCAACTAATGAAAAACTGTTTTTT
TRBV3-1,many,TRBJ1-3,.,14,CASRGLLSGNTIYF,TGTGCCAGCAGGGGCCTCCTCTCTGGAAACACCATATATTTT
TRBV16,.,TRBJ1-6,.,15,CASSQSGTYNSPLHF,TGTGCCAGCAGCCAATCGGGAACCTATAATTCACCCCTCCACTTT
TRBV4-1,.,TRBJ2-5,.,12,CASSQDLISQYF,TGCGCCAGCAGCCAAGATTTGATCTCCCAGTACTTC
TRBV6-5,many,TRBJ2-1,.,13,CASRQTGRDEQFF,TGTGCCAGCAGACAGACAGGGAGGGATGAGCAGTTCTTC
TRBV14,many,TRBJ2-2,TRBD1,15,CASSQLDRADGELFF,TGTGCCAGCAGCCAGCTGGACAGGGCCGACGGGGAGCTGTTTTTT
TRBV12-3/TRBV12-4,.,TRBJ2-7,.,12,CASSLTHYEQYF,TGTGCCAGCAGTCTGACACATTACGAGCAGTACTTC
TRBV2,many,TRBJ2-3,TRBD1,13,CASSLGQGDTQYF,TGTGCCAGCAGTCTCGGACAGGGAGATACGCAGTATTTT
TRBV4-3,.,TRBJ1-6,.,15,CASSSGTRYNSPLHF,TGCGCCAGCAGCTCAGGGACCCGCTATAATTCACCCCTCCACTTT
TRBV15,few,TRBJ2-1,.,14,CATSRGVATNEQFF,TGTGCCACCAGCAGAGGGGTAGCCACTAATGAGCAGTTCTTC
TRBV3-1,.,TRBJ2-5,.,13,CASSRAGQETQYF,TGTGCCAGCAGCCGGGCAGGGCAAGAGACCCAGTACTTC
TRBV1,few,TRBJ2-1,.,16,CTSSQIAGGRYNEQFF,TGCACCAGCAGCCAAATAGCGGGGGGCCGCTACAATGAGCAGTTCTTC
TRBV2,.,TRBJ1-1,TRBD1,14,CASRGTGVGTEAFF,TGTGCCAGCAGGGGCACAGGGGTTGGCACTGAAGCTTTCTTT
TRBV6-2/TRBV6-3,.,TRBJ2-3,.,17,CASSYTVRGPSTDTQYF,TGTGCCAGCAGTTACACGGTACGGGGGCCTAGCACAGATACGCAGTATTTT
TRBV5-1,.,TRBJ2-7,.,13,CASGLRLSYEQYF,TGCGCCAGCGGCTTGCGACTCTCCTACGAGCAGTACTTC
TRBV2,many,TRBJ2-2,TRBD1,15,CASSSGTGGTGELFF,TGTGCCAGCAGTTCCGGGACAGGGGGAACCGGGGAGCTGTTTTTT
TRBV5-1,few,TRBJ1-2,.,13,CASSLESGLGYTF,TGCGCCAGCAGCTTGGAATCGGGGCTTGGCTACACCTTC
TRBV6-5,few,TRBJ2-1,TRBD2,16,CASRTLRRGGYNEQFF,TGTGCCAGCAGGACCCTTAGGCGGGGGGGATACAATGAGCAGTTCTTC
TRBV4-1,.,TRBJ2-6,.,17,CASRDTRVFSGANVLTF,TGCGCCAGCCGGGACACAAGGGTGTTTTCTGGGGCCAACGTCCTGACTTTC
TRBV20-1,.,TRBJ2-5,TRBD2,13,CSALETSVETQYF,TGCAGTGCCCTTGAGACTAGCGTGGAGACCCAGTACTTC
TRBV6-2/TRBV6-3,few,TRBJ2-4,.,17,CASSRQGSRLTKNIQYF,TGTGCCAGCAGTCGGCAGGGGAGTCGATTGACCAAAAACATTCAGTACTTC
TRBV4-1,many,TRBJ1-2,.,16,CASSQEIVRARDGYTF,TGCGCCAGCAGCCAAGAAATTGTCCGGGCGAGGGATGGCTACACCTTC
TRBV10-2,few,TRBJ1-3,.,18,CASSESSGYGVSGNTIYF,TGCGCCAGCAGTGAGTCGTCAGGGTATGGTGTCTCTGGAAACACCATATATTTT
TRBV4-1,.,TRBJ1-1,.,16,CASSQDTGARNTEAFF,TGCGCCAGCAGCCAAGATACCGGGGCAAGGAACACTGAAGCTTTCTTT
TRBV7-6,.,TRBJ2-5,.,13,CASSFTLQETQYF,TGTGCCAGCAGCTTCACCCTCCAAGAGACCCAGTACTTC
TRBV7-9,.,TRBJ2-1,TRBD2,15,CASSFLAGDYNEQFF,TGTGCCAGCAGCTTCTTAGCGGGGGATTACAATGAGCAGTTCTTC
TRBV11-2,many,TRBJ2-7,.,13,CASKGTKGGEQYF,TGTGCCAGCAAAGGGACAAAGGGAGGCGAGCAGTACTTC
TRBV4-3,few,TRBJ2-7,.,15,CASSQVNRRFYEQYF,TGCGCCAGCAGCCAAGTGAACAGAAGATTCTACGAGCAGTACTTC
TRBV27,few,TRBJ2-7,TRBD2,17,CASSLKRGGGSSYEQYF,TGTGCCAGCAGTTTAAAGCGGGGGGGCGGGAGCTCCTACGAGCAGTACTTC
TRBV5-1,many,TRBJ2-7,.,16,CASSPIPSGLSREQYF,TGCGCCAGCAGCCCCATTCCGAGCGGCCTATCTCGCGAGCAGTACTTC
TRBV19,few,TRBJ2-2,TRBD1,15,CASSAWDRANGELFF,TGTGCCAGTAGTGCCTGGGACAGGGCAAACGGGGAGCTGTTTTTT
TRBV20-1,many,TRBJ2-5,.,14,CSARDGGTQETQYF,TGCAGTGCTAGAGATGGGGGGACACAAGAGACCCAGTACTTC
TRBV20-1,.,TRBJ1-1,.,10,CSARAAEAFF,TGCAGTGCTAGGGCAGCAGAAGCTTTCTTT
TRBV28,medium-sized,TRBJ2-3,TRBD2,14,CASRVAGDTDTQYF,TGTGCCAGTAGGGTAGCGGGGGACACAGATACGCAGTATTTT
TRBV20-1,.,TRBJ2-7,.,13,CSATLPLAYEQYF,TGCAGTGCTACCCTCCCACTAGCTTACGAGCAGTACTTC
TRBV7-2,many,TRBJ2-1,.,13,CASSLRRYNEQFF,TGTGCCAGCAGCTTACGCCGATACAATGAGCAGTTCTTC
TRBV27,few,TRBJ2-1,TRBD2,16,CASSLSRAGAFQEQFF,TGTGCCAGCAGTTTGAGCCGAGCGGGGGCCTTTCAGGAGCAGTTCTTC
TRBV18,many,TRBJ1-5,TRBD1,13,CASSPDRVQPQHF,TGTGCCAGCTCACCGGACAGGGTCCAGCCCCAGCATTTT
TRBV7-6,.,TRBJ2-7,TRBD1,16,CASSLKQGTLSYEQYF,TGTGCCAGCAGCTTAAAACAGGGGACCCTCTCCTACGAGCAGTACTTC
TRBV12-3/TRBV12-4,.,TRBJ1-2,TRBD1,15,CASSSQGAGGYGYTF,TGTGCCAGCAGTTCCCAGGGGGCAGGTGGCTATGGCTACACCTTC
TRBV5-1,.,TRBJ2-1,TRBD2,14,CASSVLAGNNEQFF,TGCGCCAGCAGCGTCCTAGCGGGCAACAATGAGCAGTTCTTC
TRBV27,few,TRBJ2-5,TRBD1,14,CASSSGGTQETQYF,TGTGCCAGCAGTTCAGGGGGTACCCAAGAGACCCAGTACTTC
TRBV5-1,few,TRBJ2-5,TRBD1,14,CASSGTGQGETQYF,TGCGCCAGCAGCGGGACAGGCCAGGGGGAGACCCAGTACTTC
TRBV28,many,TRBJ2-3,TRBD1,16,CASSPAGTGGVDTQYF,TGTGCCAGCAGTCCTGCGGGGACAGGGGGCGTAGATACGCAGTATTTT
TRBV5-1,few,TRBJ2-1,.,13,CASSLGRTNEQFF,TGCGCCAGCAGCTTAGGACGGACCAATGAGCAGTTCTTC
TRBV4-2,once,TRBJ1-6,.,16,CASSQEGACPNSPLHF,TGTGCCAGCAGCCAAGAGGGTGCATGTCCGAATTCACCCCTCCACTTT
TRBV28,once,TRBJ1-2,TRBD1,14,CVSRPTGGNYGYTF,TGTGTCAGCAGACCGACAGGGGGTAACTATGGCTACACCTTC
TRBV7-2,few,TRBJ2-3,.,15,CASRRQGIGTDTQYF,TGTGCCAGCAGAAGGCAGGGGATTGGCACAGATACGCAGTATTTT
TRBV11-2,many,TRBJ2-7,.,17,CASSTLPGQSSNYEQYF,TGTGCCAGCAGCACATTACCGGGACAATCCTCAAACTACGAGCAGTACTTC